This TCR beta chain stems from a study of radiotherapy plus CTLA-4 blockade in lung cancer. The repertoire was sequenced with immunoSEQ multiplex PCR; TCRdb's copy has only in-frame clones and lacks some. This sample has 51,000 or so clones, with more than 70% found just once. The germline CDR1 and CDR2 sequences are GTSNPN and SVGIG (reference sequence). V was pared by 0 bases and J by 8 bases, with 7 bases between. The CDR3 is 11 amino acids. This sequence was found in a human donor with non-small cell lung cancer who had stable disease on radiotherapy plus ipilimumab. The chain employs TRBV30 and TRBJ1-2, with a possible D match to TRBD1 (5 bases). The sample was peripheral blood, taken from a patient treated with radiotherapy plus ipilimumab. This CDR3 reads CAWSVGRGYTF. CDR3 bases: TGTGCCTGGAGTGTGGGGCGGGGCTACACCTTC. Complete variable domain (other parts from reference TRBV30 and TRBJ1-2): SQTIHQWPATLVQPVGSPLSLECTVEGTSNPNLYWYRQAAGRGLQLLFYSVGIGQISSEVPQNLSASRPQDRQFILSSKKLLLSDSGFYLCAWSVGRGYTFGSGTRLTVV.